These 26 T cell receptor beta chains originate from one sample sequenced in a study of T cell responses to AZD1222 COVID-19 vaccine. Sequencing was performed with immunoSEQ multiplex PCR; in TCRdb, only in-frame clones are kept and a portion is missing. The sample has approximately 110,000 clones; approximately 85% are singletons. Material: peripheral blood, obtained on day 0 of MenACWY control vaccination. Receptor source: an adult in good health.

The chain has TRBV30 and TRBJ1-4; D not certain. Per the germline V gene, CDR1 is GTSNPN and CDR2 is SVGIG (reference sequence). Trimming took off 4 bases at V and 0 bases at J, with 12 bases between the two ends. CDR3 size: 15 residues. The CDR3 region is CAWTRGVATNEKLFF. The CDR3 DNA follows: TGTGCCTGGACCCGAGGAGTTGCAACTAATGAAAAACTGTTTTTT.

The chain links TRBV10-2 to TRBJ2-5, with 8 positions matching TRBD1. The J segment lost 1 base and the V segment lost 1 base, leaving 11 bases of the junction unmatched. The CDR3 has 18 amino acids. The germline gives CDR1 WSHSY, CDR2 SAAADI. The CDR3, as DNA: TGCGCCAGCAGTGAGTATGGACAGGGTGGTAGGACCCAAGAGACCCAGTACTTC. Residues: CASSEYGQGGRTQETQYF.

This clone was counted a single time. The chain recombines TRBV7-9 with TRBJ2-1, with D maybe TRBD1 (6 bases). V was clipped by 5 bases and J by 8 bases, with 16 bases between them. CDR1 SEHNR and CDR2 FQNEAQ come from the germline V gene (reference sequence). This CDR3 has 14 amino acids. The CDR3 region is CASSPNGGSDEQFF. As DNA, the CDR3 is TGTGCCAGCAGCCCAAATGGGGGCTCCGATGAGCAGTTCTTC.

The V and J genes are TRBV5-1 and TRBJ1-2, with no clear D. CDR3 length: 14 residues. Germline V gene data show CDR1 as SGHRS and CDR2 as YFSETQ. Trimming cost V 4 bases and J 0 bases, with 10 bases left between them. The CDR3 region is CASSPGQPNYGYTF. The CDR3 coding sequence is TGCGCCAGCAGCCCGGGCCAGCCTAACTATGGCTACACCTTC.

The rearrangement uses TRBV7-2 and TRBJ2-7, with D maybe TRBD1 (6 bases). The CDR3 extends over 14 amino acids. The germline V and J ends were trimmed by 5 bases and 7 bases, with 18 bases remaining between them. In germline, CDR1 is SGHTA, CDR2 FQGNSA. The CDR3 DNA sequence: TGTGCCAGCAGCCCGATACTAACAGGGAGTGAGCAGTACTTC. This sequence encodes CASSPILTGSEQYF.

This rearrangement joins TRBV24-1 to TRBJ1-1; 9 bases align to TRBD1. The CDR3 is 13 amino acids. In germline, CDR1 is KGHDR, CDR2 SFDVKD. The junction had 6 bases not matched to a gene; V was cut back by 4 bases and J by 10 bases. The CDR3 protein is CATSDGTGLGAFF. CDR3 sequence (DNA): TGTGCCACCAGTGACGGGACAGGGCTCGGAGCTTTCTTT.

The chain is built from TRBV7-2 and TRBJ1-5; 9 bases align to TRBD1. V was clipped by 6 bases and J by 2 bases; unmatched bases: 2. In germline, CDR1 is SGHTA, CDR2 FQGNSA. This CDR3 contains 14 residues. CDR3 residues: CASRTGGGNQPQHF. The CDR3 coding sequence is TGTGCCAGCAGAACAGGGGGCGGCAATCAGCCCCAGCATTTT. The entire variable domain, with the rest obtained from reference TRBV7-2 and TRBJ1-5, is as follows: GAGVSQSPSNKVTEKGKDVELRCDPISGHTALYWYRQSLGQGLEFLIYFQGNSAPDKSGLPSDRFSAERTGGSVSTLTIQRTQQEDSAVYLCASRTGGGNQPQHFGDGTRLSIL.

The chain is built from TRBV3-1 (or the pseudogene TRBV3-2) and TRBJ2-3; TRBD2 aligns across 8 bases. Germline values: CDR1 LGHDT, CDR2 YNNKEL (reference sequence). Germline trimming cut 5 bases from V and 5 bases from J; bases unmatched to any gene: 12. There are 16 residues in the CDR3. CDR3 sequence: CASSDFGGADRDTQYF. Here the CDR3 DNA reads TGTGCCAGCAGCGATTTCGGGGGGGCTGACAGAGATACGCAGTATTTT.

The chain is built from TRBV5-6 and TRBJ1-5; 10 positions agree with TRBD1. The ends lost 4 bases at V and 7 bases at J; junction bases unmatched: 8. The CDR3 runs 15 residues. Germline CDR1 and CDR2: SGHDT and YYEEEE. CDR3 loop: CASSQFDRGLQPQHF. The CDR3 DNA reads TGTGCCAGCAGCCAATTTGACAGGGGGCTCCAGCCCCAGCATTTT.

The CDR3 DNA sequence: TGTGCCAGCAGCAGGAGTCAGGGGAGCACTGAAGCTTTCTTT. Amino acid sequence: CASSRSQGSTEAFF. The V call is TRBV7-2, the J call TRBJ1-1; tentatively, D is TRBD1 (6 bases). Germline values: CDR1 SGHTA, CDR2 FQGNSA. The V and J ends lost 5 bases and 4 bases respectively, with 14 bases between them. The CDR3 runs 14 residues.

The rearrangement joins TRBV12-3 or TRBV12-4 to TRBJ1-1; D not certain. CDR3 length: 12 amino acids. Trimming stripped 6 bases from V and 4 bases from J, with 9 bases between. CDR3 amino acids: CASRTGSTEAFF. CDR3 in DNA: TGTGCCAGCAGGACGGGTAGCACTGAAGCTTTCTTT.

The chain combines TRBV2 with TRBJ2-1; tentatively, D is TRBD2 (5 bases). V was trimmed by 4 bases and J by 5 bases, leaving 15 bases between them. Looked up from germline, CDR1 is SNHLY and CDR2 is FYNNEI. The CDR3 extends over 15 amino acids. The CDR3 here is CASSGKSGGNNEQFF. CDR3 in DNA: TGTGCCAGCAGTGGGAAGAGCGGCGGTAACAATGAGCAGTTCTTC. The whole variable domain, remainder taken from reference TRBV2 and TRBJ2-1, is EPEVTQTPSHQVTQMGQEVILRCVPISNHLYFYWYRQILGQKVEFLVSFYNNEISEKSEIFDDQFSVERPDGSNFTLKIRSTKLEDSAMYFCASSGKSGGNNEQFFGPGTRLTVL.

This clone was counted once. V usage is TRBV12-3 or TRBV12-4 and J usage is TRBJ1-1, with D unresolved. With 3 bases removed from V and 3 bases from J, the gap between germline ends came to 8 bases. This CDR3 is built from 13 residues. CDR3 residues: CASSFFSYTEAFF. The DNA for the CDR3 is TGTGCCAGCAGTTTCTTTAGTTACACTGAAGCTTTCTTT.

The chain joins TRBV7-6 to TRBJ2-1; the match to TRBD2 covers 12 bases. CDR1 and CDR2 (germline): SGHVS, FNYEAQ. The CDR3 runs 16 residues. The trim removed 0 bases at V and 7 bases at J, leaving 4 bases unmatched. The CDR3 DNA is TGTGCCAGCAGCTTAGCCCCTAGCGGGGGGGCGAATGAGCAGTTCTTC. Encoded protein: CASSLAPSGGANEQFF.

The chain recombines TRBV5-6 with TRBJ2-7; TRBD1 matches at 9 bases. The V and J ends lost 3 bases and 3 bases, in that order; junction bases with no gene match: 10. CDR1 is SGHDT, CDR2 YYEEEE, per germline. This CDR3 comprises 16 residues. The CDR3 bases are TGTGCCAGCAGCTCCGCCCTGCCGACAGGGGGCTACGAGCAGTACTTC. This codes for CASSSALPTGGYEQYF.

The V call is TRBV28, the J call TRBJ2-7; no clear D gene. CDR3 size: 12 residues. Trimming shortened V by 6 bases and J by 0 bases, and 6 bases separated the two germline ends. CDR1 is MDHEN and CDR2 is SYDVKM in the germline V gene. CDR3 amino acids: CASRSYSYEQYF. The CDR3 nucleotides are TGTGCCAGCAGGTCGTACTCCTACGAGCAGTACTTC.

The chain couples TRBV30 to TRBJ1-1, with D perhaps TRBD1 (5 bases). Germline lookup yields CDR1 GTSNPN and CDR2 SVGIG (reference sequence). The CDR3 sequence is 11 residues long. V was clipped by 5 bases and J by 7 bases, with 11 bases between them. CDR3 nucleotides: TGTGCCTGGTCCCGAGGGGTTGAAGCTTTCTTT. Translated: CAWSRGVEAFF.

V usage is TRBV6-2 or TRBV6-3 and J usage is TRBJ1-1, with TRBD1 as a possible D gene (6 bases). CDR3 length: 16 amino acids. CDR1 is MNHEY, CDR2 SVGEGT, per germline. The V and J ends lost 2 bases and 1 base respectively, with 14 bases between them. The CDR3 spells CASSYRFPRGNTEAFF. CDR3 coding DNA: TGTGCCAGCAGTTACAGGTTCCCCAGGGGGAACACTGAAGCTTTCTTT.

J is TRBJ2-1 and V is TRBV3-1 (or the pseudogene TRBV3-2); TRBD2 aligns across 12 bases. Germline-derived CDR1 and CDR2 are LGHDT and YNNKEL (reference sequence). The CDR3 length is 15 residues. Unmatched junction bases numbered 4, after V lost 2 bases and J lost 8 bases. CDR3 loop: CASSQLAGGPDEQFF. CDR3 DNA sequence: TGTGCCAGCAGCCAACTAGCGGGAGGGCCGGATGAGCAGTTCTTC.

This clone was recorded a few times. CDR3 protein: CASSFAAGGNYEQYF. The CDR3 region has the DNA TGTGCCAGCAGCTTTGCGGCAGGGGGAAACTACGAGCAGTACTTC. The genes are TRBV11-3 and TRBJ2-7; TRBD1 agrees at 7 bases. The V gene end was trimmed by 3 bases and the J gene end by 3 bases; junction bases not matched to a gene: 8. This CDR3 spans 15 amino acids. The germline CDR1 and CDR2 sequences are SGHNT and YENEEA.

The CDR3 region has the DNA TGCGCCAGCAGTACAGGACACTCCTACGAGCAGTACTTC. It yields the protein CASSTGHSYEQYF. This chain links TRBV10-2 with TRBJ2-7, with D tentatively TRBD1 (5 bases). This CDR3 is built from 13 residues. CDR1 is WSHSY and CDR2 is SAAADI in the germline V gene. V lost 5 bases to trimming and J lost 0 bases, with 8 bases between them.

This chain links TRBV9 with TRBJ1-6, with TRBD1 identical over 7 bases. Germline V gives CDR1 SGDLS, CDR2 YYNGEE. This CDR3 contains 13 residues. Unmatched junction bases numbered 0, after V lost 3 bases and J lost 6 bases. The CDR3 sequence: CASSDRGNSPLHF. The CDR3 DNA is TGTGCCAGCAGCGACAGGGGTAATTCACCCCTCCACTTT.

The J gene is TRBJ2-1, the V gene TRBV27, with D perhaps given as TRBD1 or TRBD2 (5 bases each). V was cut by 5 bases and J by 6 bases, with 11 bases left in between. CDR3 length equals 13 residues. Germline values: CDR1 MNHEY, CDR2 SMNVEV (reference sequence). CDR3 coding DNA: TGTGCCAGCAGTCACGAGGGACGCAATGAGCAGTTCTTC. Protein: CASSHEGRNEQFF.

Comment on this clone: Other nucleotide sequences from this sample produce the same CDR3. V usage is TRBV20-1 and J usage is TRBJ1-2; D not resolved. Trimming shortened V by 6 bases and J by 2 bases, and 4 bases separated the two germline ends. CDR3 length: 10 amino acids. Germline V gives CDR1 DFQATT, CDR2 SNEGSKA (reference sequence). CDR3 sequence: CSASNYGYTF. In DNA, the CDR3 is TGCAGTGCCTCGAACTATGGCTACACCTTC.

This clone was counted a few times. The chain combines TRBV7-2 with TRBJ2-1; D unclear. Germline CDR1 and CDR2: SGHTA and FQGNSA. The CDR3 totals 14 residues. V was cut by 5 bases and J by 7 bases, with 15 bases left in between. CDR3 sequence (DNA): TGTGCCAGCAGCCTGGAGCCCCAGAGAAATGAGCAGTTCTTC. Protein sequence: CASSLEPQRNEQFF.

The chain is built from TRBV7-2 and TRBJ1-5, with D unclear. The ends were cut back, 1 base at V and 9 bases at J, with 10 bases in the middle. CDR1 and CDR2 (germline): SGHTA, FQGNSA. There are 13 residues in the CDR3. CDR3 in DNA: TGTGCCAGCAGCTTAGAACCCCTCATGCCCCAGCATTTT. This encodes CASSLEPLMPQHF.